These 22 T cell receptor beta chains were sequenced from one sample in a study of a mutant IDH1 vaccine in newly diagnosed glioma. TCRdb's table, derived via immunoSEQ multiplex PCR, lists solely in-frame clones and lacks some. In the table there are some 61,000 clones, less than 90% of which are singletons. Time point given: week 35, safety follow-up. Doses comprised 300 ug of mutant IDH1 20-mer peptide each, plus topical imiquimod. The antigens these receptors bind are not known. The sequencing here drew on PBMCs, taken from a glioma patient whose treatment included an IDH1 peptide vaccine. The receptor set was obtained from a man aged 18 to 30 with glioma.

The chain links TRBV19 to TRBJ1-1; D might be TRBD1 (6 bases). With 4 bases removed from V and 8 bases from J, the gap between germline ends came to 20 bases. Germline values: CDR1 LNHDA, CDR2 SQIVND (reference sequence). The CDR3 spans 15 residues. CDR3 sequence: CASSSEDSWNLEAFF. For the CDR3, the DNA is TGTGCCAGTAGTAGTGAGGACAGTTGGAACCTGGAAGCTTTCTTT.

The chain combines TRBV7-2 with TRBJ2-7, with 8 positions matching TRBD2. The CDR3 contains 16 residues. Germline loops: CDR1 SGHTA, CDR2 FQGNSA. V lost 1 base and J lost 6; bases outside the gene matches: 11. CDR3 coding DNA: TGTGCCAGCAGCTTAGACCTAGCGGGCGGTTTTTCCGAGCAGTACTTC. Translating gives CASSLDLAGGFSEQYF.

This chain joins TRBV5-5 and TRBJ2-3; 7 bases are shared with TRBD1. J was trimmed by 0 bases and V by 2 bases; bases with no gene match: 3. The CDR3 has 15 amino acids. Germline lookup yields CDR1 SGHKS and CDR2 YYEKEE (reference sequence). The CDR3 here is CASSFGTASTDTQYF. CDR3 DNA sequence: TGTGCCAGCAGCTTTGGGACAGCGAGCACAGATACGCAGTATTTT.

The CDR3 reads CAWSVRTSGISYEQYF. CDR3 coding DNA: TGTGCCTGGAGTGTCCGGACTAGCGGGATTTCCTACGAGCAGTACTTC. The V and J genes are TRBV30 and TRBJ2-7; 12 bases align to TRBD2. Germline lookup yields CDR1 GTSNPN and CDR2 SVGIG (reference sequence). Trimming removed 0 bases from V and 1 base from J; junction bases left unmatched: 4. The CDR3 is made up of 16 amino acids. Drawing the rest from reference TRBV30 and TRBJ2-7, the complete variable domain is SQTIHQWPATLVQPVGSPLSLECTVEGTSNPNLYWYRQAAGRGLQLLFYSVGIGQISSEVPQNLSASRPQDRQFILSSKKLLLSDSGFYLCAWSVRTSGISYEQYFGPGTRLTVT.

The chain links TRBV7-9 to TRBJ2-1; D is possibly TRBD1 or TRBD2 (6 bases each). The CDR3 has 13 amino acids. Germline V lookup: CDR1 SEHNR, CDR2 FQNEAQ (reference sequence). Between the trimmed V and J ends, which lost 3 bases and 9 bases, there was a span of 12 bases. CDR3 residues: CASSLGGWGEQFF. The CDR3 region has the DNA TGTGCCAGCAGCTTGGGGGGCTGGGGTGAGCAGTTCTTC.

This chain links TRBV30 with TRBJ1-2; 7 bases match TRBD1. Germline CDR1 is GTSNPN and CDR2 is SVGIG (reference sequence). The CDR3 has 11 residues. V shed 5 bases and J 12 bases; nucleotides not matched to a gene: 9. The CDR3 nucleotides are TGTGCCTGGGGAGGACAGGTTACGGACACCTTC. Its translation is CAWGGQVTDTF.

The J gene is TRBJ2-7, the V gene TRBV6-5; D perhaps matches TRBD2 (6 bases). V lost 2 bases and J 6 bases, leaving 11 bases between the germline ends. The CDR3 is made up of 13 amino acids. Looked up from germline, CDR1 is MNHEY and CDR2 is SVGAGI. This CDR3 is CASSYGGVSEQYF. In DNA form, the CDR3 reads TGTGCCAGCAGTTACGGAGGGGTAAGCGAGCAGTACTTC.

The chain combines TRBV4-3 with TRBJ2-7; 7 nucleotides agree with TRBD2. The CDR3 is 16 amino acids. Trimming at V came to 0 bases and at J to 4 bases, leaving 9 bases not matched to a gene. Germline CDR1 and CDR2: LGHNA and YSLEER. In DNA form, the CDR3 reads TGCGCCAGCAGCCAAGAATCCACCTTAGCGGGTTACGAGCAGTACTTC. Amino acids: CASSQESTLAGYEQYF.

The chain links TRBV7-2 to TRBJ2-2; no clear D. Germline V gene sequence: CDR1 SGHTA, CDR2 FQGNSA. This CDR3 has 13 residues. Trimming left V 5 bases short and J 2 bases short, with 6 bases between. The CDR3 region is CASSNTNTGELFF. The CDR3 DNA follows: TGTGCCAGCAGCAACACCAACACCGGGGAGCTGTTTTTT.

Here the CDR3 reads CASSLAMTGPNTEAFF. The CDR3, as DNA: TGTGCCAGCAGCTTAGCAATGACAGGGCCGAACACTGAAGCTTTCTTT. The chain employs TRBV7-2 and TRBJ1-1, with 7 bases fitting TRBD1. Germline assignment: CDR1 SGHTA and CDR2 FQGNSA. With V trimmed by 0 bases and J by 1 base, 5 bases remained unmatched. CDR3 size: 16 residues.

In DNA, the CDR3 is TGTGCCAGCAGCGGACCGATTGTAGCCAAAAACATTCAGTACTTC. It encodes CASSGPIVAKNIQYF. This sequence joins TRBV13 and TRBJ2-4, with no clear D. The CDR3 runs 15 residues. Germline V CDR1 and CDR2: PRHDT, FYEKMQ (reference sequence). V was shortened by 5 bases and J by 0 bases, with 11 bases between the two germline ends.

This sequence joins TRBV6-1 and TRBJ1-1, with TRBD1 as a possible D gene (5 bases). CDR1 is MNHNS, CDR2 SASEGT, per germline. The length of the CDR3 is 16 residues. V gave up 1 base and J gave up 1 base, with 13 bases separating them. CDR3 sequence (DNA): TGTGCCAGCAGTGAAGTGTTGTGGAGGGGGAACACTGAAGCTTTCTTT. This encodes CASSEVLWRGNTEAFF.

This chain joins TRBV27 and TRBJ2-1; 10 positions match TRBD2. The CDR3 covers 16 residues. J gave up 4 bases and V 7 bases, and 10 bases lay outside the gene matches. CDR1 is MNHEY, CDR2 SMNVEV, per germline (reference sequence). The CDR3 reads CASIKTSGRMYNEQFF. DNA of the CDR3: TGTGCCAGCATTAAGACTAGCGGGCGTATGTACAATGAGCAGTTCTTC.

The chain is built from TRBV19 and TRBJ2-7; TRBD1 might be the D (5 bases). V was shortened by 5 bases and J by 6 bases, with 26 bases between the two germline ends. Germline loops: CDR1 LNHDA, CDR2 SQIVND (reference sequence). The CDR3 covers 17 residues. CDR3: CASSHRLRSTVPSEQYF. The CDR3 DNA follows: TGTGCCAGTAGTCATCGTCTGCGTTCGACAGTTCCCTCCGAGCAGTACTTC.

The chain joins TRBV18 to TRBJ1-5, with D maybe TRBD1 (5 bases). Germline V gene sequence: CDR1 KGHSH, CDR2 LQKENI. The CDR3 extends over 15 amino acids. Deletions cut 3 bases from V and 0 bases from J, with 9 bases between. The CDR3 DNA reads TGTGCCAGCTCACCGGGGGGGTATAGCAATCAGCCCCAGCATTTT. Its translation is CASSPGGYSNQPQHF.

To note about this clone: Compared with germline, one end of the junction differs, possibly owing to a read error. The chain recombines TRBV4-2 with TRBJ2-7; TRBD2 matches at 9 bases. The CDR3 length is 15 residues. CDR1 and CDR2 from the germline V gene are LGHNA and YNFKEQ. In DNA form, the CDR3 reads TGTGCCAGCAGCGAAGAGGGACTAGCTAACTACGAGCAGTACTTC. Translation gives CASSEEGLANYEQYF.

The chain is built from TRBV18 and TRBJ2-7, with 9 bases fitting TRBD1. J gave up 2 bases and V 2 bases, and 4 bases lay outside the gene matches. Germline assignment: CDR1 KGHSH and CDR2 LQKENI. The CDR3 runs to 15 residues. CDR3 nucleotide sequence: TGTGCCAGCTCACCAGGGACAGGGAGTCCCTACGAGCAGTACTTC. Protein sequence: CASSPGTGSPYEQYF. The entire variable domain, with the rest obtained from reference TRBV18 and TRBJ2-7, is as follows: NAGVMQNPRHLVRRRGQEARLRCSPMKGHSHVYWYRQLPEEGLKFMVYLQKENIIDESGMPKERFSAEFPKEGPSILRIQQVVRGDSAAYFCASSPGTGSPYEQYFGPGTRLTVT.

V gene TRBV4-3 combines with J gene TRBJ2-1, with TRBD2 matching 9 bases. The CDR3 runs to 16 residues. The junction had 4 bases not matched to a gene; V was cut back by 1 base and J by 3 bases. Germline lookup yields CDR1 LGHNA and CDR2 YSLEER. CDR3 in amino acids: CASSQVGLASYNEQFF. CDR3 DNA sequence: TGCGCCAGCAGCCAAGTGGGACTAGCCAGCTACAATGAGCAGTTCTTC.

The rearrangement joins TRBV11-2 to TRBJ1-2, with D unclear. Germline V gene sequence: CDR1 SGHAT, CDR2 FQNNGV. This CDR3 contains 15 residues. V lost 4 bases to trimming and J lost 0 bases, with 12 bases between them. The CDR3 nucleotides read TGTGCCAGCAGCTCCTACCGGGGTTCTAACTATGGCTACACCTTC. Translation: CASSSYRGSNYGYTF.

CDR3 region: CASSLAGLVRDTQYF. CDR3 sequence (DNA): TGCGCCAGCAGCTTGGCCGGGCTAGTTAGGGATACGCAGTATTTT. The V and J genes are TRBV5-1 and TRBJ2-3, with D unclear. Trimming took off 0 bases at V and 6 bases at J, with 14 bases between the two ends. Germline-derived CDR1 and CDR2 are SGHRS and YFSETQ. The CDR3 has 15 residues. Full variable domain (rest looked up from reference TRBV5-1 and TRBJ2-3): KAGVTQTPRYLIKTRGQQVTLSCSPISGHRSVSWYQQTPGQGLQFLFEYFSETQRNKGNFPGRFSGRQFSNSRSEMNVSTLELGDSALYLCASSLAGLVRDTQYFGPGTRLTVL.

The CDR3 is CAWSVAQVNYGYTF. The CDR3 DNA is TGTGCCTGGAGTGTAGCGCAGGTTAACTATGGCTACACCTTC. The gene calls are TRBV30 and TRBJ1-2, with no clear D. CDR1 and CDR2 (germline): GTSNPN, SVGIG (reference sequence). Trimming left V 0 bases short and J 1 base short, with 9 bases between. CDR3 length: 14 amino acids.

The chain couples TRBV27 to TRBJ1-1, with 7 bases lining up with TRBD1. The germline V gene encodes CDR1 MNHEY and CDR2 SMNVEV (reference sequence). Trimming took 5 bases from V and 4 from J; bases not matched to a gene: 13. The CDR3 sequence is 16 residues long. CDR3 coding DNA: TGTGCCAGCAGTACAACAGGGGCGGCGCGGGGCACTGAAGCTTTCTTT. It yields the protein CASSTTGAARGTEAFF.